One sample yielded the 15 T cell receptor beta chains listed below, sequenced in a study of T cells in localized non-small cell lung cancer. The protocol was immunoSEQ multiplex PCR, while the TCRdb copy is restricted to in-frame clones and leaves out a portion. The table includes tens of thousands of clones, 70% to 90% detected once. The sample here was peripheral blood, taken before any cancer treatment. Every receptor here comes from a male donor older than 55 with stage III squamous cell lung carcinoma.

This clone has just one count. The rearrangement joins TRBV6-5 to TRBJ2-6; D not resolved. This CDR3 is built from 15 residues. The V end lost 6 bases, the J end lost 0 bases, and 9 bases lay between the germline ends. Germline lookup yields CDR1 MNHEY and CDR2 SVGAGI. Here the CDR3 reads CASRGGGSGANVLTF. For the CDR3, the DNA is TGTGCCAGCAGGGGTGGCGGCTCTGGGGCCAACGTCCTGACTTTC.

J is TRBJ2-2 and V is TRBV7-3; 8 bases line up with TRBD2. Trimming removed 5 bases from V and 6 bases from J; junction bases left unmatched: 14. The CDR3 is 17 residues long. Germline V lookup: CDR1 SGHTA, CDR2 FQGTGA. The CDR3: CASSPPASGGLSGELFF. The CDR3 DNA reads TGTGCCAGCAGCCCCCCGGCGAGCGGGGGTCTGTCCGGGGAGCTGTTTTTT.

This chain connects TRBV5-1 to TRBJ2-7, with TRBD2 as a possible D gene (5 bases). The CDR3 length is 13 residues. V lost 4 bases and J lost 5, with 13 bases in between. From germline, CDR1 is SGHRS and CDR2 YFSETQ. The CDR3 nucleotides read TGCGCCAGCAGCCCCGGAGGTATCGACGAGCAGTACTTC. It codes for CASSPGGIDEQYF.

The chain carries TRBV5-1 and TRBJ2-1; TRBD2 aligns across 7 bases. The CDR3 is 15 amino acids. The V gene end was trimmed by 3 bases and the J gene end by 2 bases; junction bases not matched to a gene: 5. The germline V gene has CDR1 SGHRS and CDR2 YFSETQ. Here the CDR3 DNA reads TGCGCCAGCAGCTCCTCTAGCGGACCCTACAATGAGCAGTTCTTC. It is translated as CASSSSSGPYNEQFF.

The chain combines TRBV28 with TRBJ1-4; D is unresolved. V lost 10 bases and J lost 6, with 9 bases in between. Germline loops: CDR1 MDHEN, CDR2 SYDVKM. This CDR3 spans 11 amino acids. CDR3: CAILVYEKLFF. DNA for the CDR3: TGTGCCATATTAGTATATGAAAAACTGTTTTTT.

This chain joins TRBV7-3 and TRBJ2-7; D gene unclear. The CDR3 extends over 13 amino acids. Germline CDR1 SGHTA, CDR2 FQGTGA. The V and J ends lost 9 bases and 6 bases respectively, with 18 bases between them. The CDR3 is CASGSGPLAEQYF. CDR3 nucleotides: TGTGCCAGTGGTTCAGGACCTCTGGCCGAGCAGTACTTC.

The chain has TRBV5-6 and TRBJ1-1; the D gene is possibly TRBD1 (5 bases). The CDR3 consists of 15 residues. The V gene's germline CDR1 is SGHDT and CDR2 YYEEEE. V was clipped by 5 bases and J by 1 base, with 15 bases between them. CDR3 sequence reads: CASSTTGRPNTEAFF. The CDR3 DNA reads as TGTGCCAGCAGTACTACGGGACGGCCGAACACTGAAGCTTTCTTT. The whole variable domain, filled in from reference TRBV5-6 and TRBJ1-1, reads DAGVTQSPTHLIKTRGQQVTLRCSPKSGHDTVSWYQQALGQGPQFIFQYYEEEERQRGNFPDRFSGHQFPNYSSELNVNALLLGDSALYLCASSTTGRPNTEAFFGQGTRLTVV.

This chain connects TRBV9 to TRBJ2-1; D not resolved. Germline V lookup: CDR1 SGDLS, CDR2 YYNGEE. The CDR3 has 14 residues. Between the trimmed V and J ends, which lost 4 bases and 8 bases, there was a span of 16 bases. The CDR3 DNA follows: TGTGCCAGCAGCCCGCCGGGCCGGAGCCATGAGCAGTTCTTC. Its translation is CASSPPGRSHEQFF.

The chain has TRBV7-2 and TRBJ2-3; 7 nucleotides line up with TRBD2. CDR3 length: 15 amino acids. V shed 2 bases and J 3 bases; nucleotides not matched to a gene: 5. Germline V gene lookup returns CDR1 SGHTA and CDR2 FQGNSA. The CDR3 region is CASSLNAGGTDTQYF. DNA for the CDR3: TGTGCCAGCAGCTTAAACGCCGGGGGGACAGATACGCAGTATTTT.

This clone was seen once. J is TRBJ2-2 and V is TRBV4-1; D is uncertain. Germline V CDR1 and CDR2: MGHRA, YSYEKL. Trimming cost V 8 bases and J 0 bases, with 19 bases left between them. The CDR3 spans 17 residues. The CDR3 coding sequence is TGCGCCAGCTTCCCCTCGACCGAGAGAACGAACACCGGGGAGCTGTTTTTT. Its protein is CASFPSTERTNTGELFF.

The chain employs TRBV9 and TRBJ1-2; tentative D call: TRBD1 (5 bases). The V end was cut by 4 bases, the J end by 6 bases, with 19 bases between. Germline lookup yields CDR1 SGDLS and CDR2 YYNGEE. The CDR3 totals 15 residues. CDR3 sequence: CASSRDPGTSDGYTF. The CDR3 nucleotides are TGTGCCAGCAGCCGTGATCCCGGGACTTCCGATGGCTACACCTTC.

V gene TRBV5-4 combines with J gene TRBJ2-7; no clear D gene. The CDR3 sequence is 17 residues long. Deletions cut 3 bases from V and 0 bases from J, with 19 bases between. Germline values: CDR1 SGHNT, CDR2 YYREEE (reference sequence). The CDR3 DNA reads as TGTGCCAGCAGCTCCCCGTCGGGCAGGATAAGCTCCTACGAGCAGTACTTC. Encoded protein: CASSSPSGRISSYEQYF.

This clone was recorded once. The V gene is TRBV7-9, the J gene TRBJ1-3; D is possibly TRBD1 (5 bases). V gave up 5 bases and J gave up 3 bases, with 20 bases separating them. CDR3 length equals 17 residues. The V gene's germline CDR1 is SEHNR and CDR2 FQNEAQ (reference sequence). The chain's CDR3 is CASSELTTGAIGNTIYF. CDR3 in DNA: TGTGCCAGCAGCGAACTAACCACAGGAGCGATTGGAAACACCATATATTTT.

This sequence joins TRBV19 and TRBJ2-6; 7 bases are shared with TRBD1. Germline V gene lookup returns CDR1 LNHDA and CDR2 SQIVND (reference sequence). J was trimmed by 2 bases and V by 3 bases; bases with no gene match: 4. CDR3 length equals 16 residues. CDR3 in amino acids: CASSIGTVPGANVLTF. The CDR3 bases are TGTGCCAGTAGTATCGGGACAGTCCCTGGGGCCAACGTCCTGACTTTC.

This chain joins TRBV6-1 and TRBJ2-5; unclear D gene. CDR3 length equals 13 residues. Germline V gene lookup returns CDR1 MNHNS and CDR2 SASEGT. Trimming shortened V by 2 bases and J by 4 bases, and 8 bases separated the two germline ends. The CDR3 here is CASSEQDGETQYF. DNA of the CDR3: TGTGCCAGCAGTGAACAAGATGGAGAGACCCAGTACTTC.